The clone carrying this T cell receptor beta chain was observed a handful of times. Its antigen is not known. This entry comes from a study of type 1 regulatory T cells. Study-wide background: This in vitro CD4 product, T-allo10, is enriched for Tr1 cells and alloantigen-specific.

The germline V and J ends were trimmed by 4 bases and 6 bases, with 18 bases remaining between them. Germline V gene sequence: CDR1 MNHEY, CDR2 SMNVEV (reference sequence). This CDR3 spans 16 amino acids. TCRdb reprocessed the reads with MiXCR, giving one entry per CDR3 protein. The repertoire has about 42,000 distinct CDR3 sequences, 12% of them found once; the top ten carry around 8%. The chain carries TRBV27 and TRBJ2-2; TRBD2 is a possible D gene (6 bases). This TCR was sampled from a human donor in good health. Material for sequencing was cultured non-Tr1 T cells, either the whole culture or a sorted T cell fraction (not recorded which). The CDR3 region is CASSWVISGSPGELFF. CDR3 DNA: TGTGCCAGCAGTTGGGTGATAAGCGGGTCTCCCGGGGAGCTGTTTTTT.